Below are 10 T cell receptor beta chains sequenced from a single sample in a study of vaccination and CD4 T cells after COVID-19. Sequencing of DNA taken from cultured CD4+ T cells relied on the Oncomine TCR Beta short-read assay. TCRdb passed the PCR reads through MiXCR, listing each CDR3 protein once. The top ten hold less than 20% of the sample, which has about 17,000 distinct CDR3 sequences, around 52% seen once. Antigens of these TCRs are unknown. The sample's time point: late sampling 161 to 241 days after vaccination in three convalescent patients. The treatment was: approximately nine-day PBMC culture with coronavirus spike peptide pools or control peptides (ViraFEST assay). The sequenced sample was CD4+ T cells from blood, cultured in vitro, obtained about 7 months after SARS-CoV-2 vaccination. Receptors were obtained from a human donor who had recovered from COVID-19.

This clonotype was found a few times. The rearrangement joins TRBV7-2 to TRBJ1-2; D is perhaps TRBD1 (6 bases). Germline assignment: CDR1 SGHTA and CDR2 FQGNSA. Trimming took off 5 bases at V and 4 bases at J, with 17 bases between the two ends. This CDR3 comprises 15 residues. In DNA, the CDR3 is TGTGCCAGCAGCAAAAACCGGGACACGGGCTATGGCTACACCTTC. This encodes CASSKNRDTGYGYTF.

This clonotype was observed a handful of times. This sequence joins TRBV27 and TRBJ1-2; 8 bases line up with TRBD1. Germline V gene lookup returns CDR1 MNHEY and CDR2 SMNVEV (reference sequence). V dropped 0 bases and J dropped 4; count of bases not matched to a gene: 4. The CDR3 extends over 15 amino acids. The CDR3 protein is CASSLSGTGAYGYTF. The CDR3 DNA follows: TGTGCCAGCAGTTTATCTGGGACAGGAGCCTATGGCTACACCTTC.

The CDR3 sequence: CSAGGADGETQYF. The CDR3 DNA reads as TGCAGTGCCGGCGGGGCTGATGGGGAGACCCAGTACTTC. The chain combines TRBV20-1 with TRBJ2-5, with D maybe TRBD2 (6 bases). CDR3 length: 13 residues. The V gene's germline CDR1 is DFQATT and CDR2 SNEGSKA (reference sequence). The ends were cut back, 6 bases at V and 5 bases at J, with 16 bases in the middle.

The gene calls are TRBV7-2 and TRBJ2-1, with 9 bases lining up with TRBD2. The CDR3 is 15 amino acids. V dropped 2 bases and J dropped 4; count of bases not matched to a gene: 3. Germline CDR1 and CDR2: SGHTA and FQGNSA. CDR3 in DNA: TGTGCCAGCAGCTTATCGCTAGCGGGGTACAATGAGCAGTTCTTC. It encodes CASSLSLAGYNEQFF.

DNA for the CDR3: TGTGCCACCAGCAGAGATTTAGGAGGGGCTGAGACCCAGTACTTC. This translates into CATSRDLGGAETQYF. V usage is TRBV15 and J usage is TRBJ2-5, with a weak D call TRBD2 (6 bases). V lost 0 bases, J lost 5 bases, and 13 bases lay in between. The length of the CDR3 is 15 residues. CDR1 LNHNV and CDR2 YYDKDF come from the germline V gene (reference sequence).

This clonotype was found once. The gene calls are TRBV10-3 and TRBJ1-5; tentative D call: TRBD1 (5 bases). Deletions cut 1 base from V and 5 bases from J, with 15 bases between. CDR1 and CDR2 (germline): ENHRY, SYGVKD. The CDR3 is 16 residues long. The DNA of the CDR3 is TGTGCCATCAGTGAGTATAGGGGCAGGGTTGATCAGCCCCAGCATTTT. The encoded protein is CAISEYRGRVDQPQHF.

This clonotype has a single count. This chain links TRBV29-1 with TRBJ2-1; D ambiguous. The ends were cut back, 6 bases at V and 8 bases at J, with 11 bases in the middle. The CDR3 runs 11 residues. Germline V gene sequence: CDR1 SQVTM, CDR2 ANQGSEA. The CDR3 region has the DNA TGCAGCGTGGACGGCATTCATGAGCAGTTCTTC. Translating it yields CSVDGIHEQFF.

The chain is built from TRBV5-4 and TRBJ2-7, with TRBD1 matching over 8 bases. Germline lookup yields CDR1 SGHNT and CDR2 YYREEE (reference sequence). The CDR3 consists of 15 residues. With 3 bases clipped from V and 1 base from J, the junction kept 6 bases outside the gene matches. This CDR3 is CASSWGQDTSYEQYF. In DNA, the CDR3 is TGTGCCAGCAGCTGGGGACAGGATACATCCTACGAGCAGTACTTC.

This chain's CDR3 is CASSEGRDRGALHF. The CDR3 nucleotides are TGTGCCAGCAGTGAAGGGCGGGACAGGGGAGCCCTCCACTTT. This chain joins TRBV6-1 and TRBJ1-6; 10 nucleotides match TRBD1. The germline V gene has CDR1 MNHNS and CDR2 SASEGT. CDR3 length: 14 amino acids. The ends lost 1 base at V and 14 bases at J; junction bases unmatched: 5.

The rearrangement joins TRBV7-9 to TRBJ2-1; no clear D. This CDR3 contains 12 residues. CDR1 is SEHNR and CDR2 is FQNEAQ in the germline V gene (reference sequence). V shed 5 bases and J shed 9 bases, with 11 bases lying between them. The CDR3 DNA reads TGTGCCAGCAGCACCTACTCGGGTGAGCAGTTCTTC. This codes for CASSTYSGEQFF. Combining the CDR3 with reference TRBV7-9 and TRBJ2-1 gives the whole variable domain DTGVSQNPRHKITKRGQNVTFRCDPISEHNRLYWYRQTLGQGPEFLTYFQNEAQLEKSRLLSDRFSAERPKGSFSTLEIQRTEQGDSAMYLCASSTYSGEQFFGPGTRLTVL.